The 17 T cell receptor beta chains listed next were all sequenced from one sample in a study of T cells after yellow fever vaccination. MiXCR, run by TCRdb on the 5' RACE reads, gives a single entry per CDR3 protein. The sample lists 620,000 or so distinct CDR3 sequences, approximately 13% occurring once. The sample was PBMCs, taken on the day of the yellow fever booster vaccination. These receptors were taken from a man aged 25 to 45 who received the YFV17D yellow fever vaccine.

This clonotype occurred a few times. This chain connects TRBV14 to TRBJ1-1; no clear D. The CDR3 loop spans 13 amino acids. CDR1 and CDR2 from the germline V gene are SGHDN and FVKESK. V lost 6 bases to trimming and J lost 1 base, with 9 bases between them. CDR3 protein: CASRARGNTEAFF. Written as DNA, the CDR3 is TGTGCCAGCAGGGCGAGAGGGAACACTGAAGCTTTCTTT.

The chain uses TRBV12-3 or TRBV12-4 and TRBJ2-5, with 7 bases fitting TRBD1. With 5 bases clipped from V and 4 bases from J, the junction kept 7 bases outside the gene matches. The CDR3 is 14 amino acids. The CDR3 DNA sequence: TGTGCCAGCAGTCGCCCGACAGGGAGAGAGACCCAGTACTTC. Translation gives CASSRPTGRETQYF.

The chain recombines TRBV10-3 with TRBJ2-7; TRBD2 matches at 12 bases. The V segment lost 8 bases and the J segment 0 bases; nucleotides outside the gene matches: 11. The CDR3 runs to 17 residues. Germline loops: CDR1 ENHRY, CDR2 SYGVKD. CDR3 protein: CAIQGASGRASSYEQYF. CDR3 nucleotides: TGTGCCATCCAAGGAGCTAGCGGGAGGGCGAGCTCCTACGAGCAGTACTTC.

This clonotype was counted only a few times. The gene calls are TRBV20-1 and TRBJ2-7; unclear D gene. Trimming removed 3 bases from V and 6 bases from J, with 9 bases in between. The CDR3 covers 11 residues. Per the germline V gene, CDR1 is DFQATT and CDR2 is SNEGSKA (reference sequence). CDR3 nucleotide sequence: TGCAGTGCTAGCCGGGCCCGCGAGCAGTACTTC. Translating it yields CSASRAREQYF.

This clonotype was picked up a small number of times. The V gene is TRBV4-3, the J gene TRBJ2-2, with 8 positions matching TRBD1. The CDR3 has 16 amino acids. Germline CDR1 reads LGHNA; CDR2 reads YSLEER. V lost 1 base to trimming and J lost 6 bases; unmatched junction nucleotides: 7. The CDR3 is CASSQGGRGLPGELFF. CDR3 nucleotide sequence: TGCGCCAGCAGCCAAGGTGGCAGGGGGCTGCCCGGGGAGCTGTTTTTT.

This clonotype has more than one count but fewer than ten. The chain joins TRBV12-3 or TRBV12-4 to TRBJ1-1; D is undetermined. The CDR3 totals 14 residues. V lost 4 bases, J lost 2 bases, and 11 bases lay in between. CDR3 DNA sequence: TGTGCCAGCAGTTCCCGACACCACAACACTGAAGCTTTCTTT. Amino acid sequence: CASSSRHHNTEAFF.

This clonotype was counted at least ten times. The J gene is TRBJ2-1, the V gene TRBV20-1; the match to TRBD1 covers 8 bases. The CDR3 extends over 14 amino acids. Germline V gene lookup returns CDR1 DFQATT and CDR2 SNEGSKA (reference sequence). V trimming: 7 bases; J trimming: 8 bases; junction bases outside the gene matches: 13. This chain's CDR3 is CSVPPGQARDEQFF. DNA of the CDR3: TGCAGTGTTCCACCGGGACAGGCTAGGGATGAGCAGTTCTTC.

This clonotype was found a few times. This chain connects TRBV24-1 to TRBJ2-1; 7 nucleotides match TRBD1. V shed 3 bases, J shed 4 bases, and the junction held 5 bases outside the gene matches. Per germline, CDR1 KGHDR and CDR2 SFDVKD. This CDR3 region has 15 residues. The CDR3 region is CATSDPRDSYNEQFF. The CDR3 DNA sequence: TGTGCCACCAGTGATCCCCGGGACAGTTACAATGAGCAGTTCTTC.

This clonotype has just one count. This chain links TRBV20-1 with TRBJ2-3, with TRBD2 matching over 7 bases. Germline CDR1 reads DFQATT; CDR2 reads SNEGSKA (reference sequence). J gave up 7 bases and V 6 bases, and 13 bases lay outside the gene matches. The CDR3 is 14 amino acids. The DNA for the CDR3 is TGCAGTGCCCCCTCTGGGGGGAGGGTCCATACGCAGTATTTT. Translated, it gives CSAPSGGRVHTQYF.

This clonotype was counted at least ten times. The chain joins TRBV6-2 or TRBV6-3 to TRBJ1-1; D unresolved. Trimming took 6 bases from V and 2 from J, leaving 7 bases between them. There are 12 residues in the CDR3. Germline V lookup: CDR1 MNHEY, CDR2 SVGEGT. The CDR3: CASSSQNTEAFF. In DNA, the CDR3 is TGTGCCAGCAGCTCCCAAAACACTGAAGCTTTCTTT.

This clonotype was seen a handful of times. This rearrangement joins TRBV25-1 to TRBJ1-1; tentatively, D is TRBD1 (6 bases). The V gene lost 1 base and the J gene lost 1 base, with 13 bases spanning the gap. The germline V gene has CDR1 MGHDK and CDR2 SYGVNS. CDR3 size: 16 residues. CDR3 amino acids: CASSELYGTRNTEAFF. CDR3 nucleotide sequence: TGTGCCAGCAGTGAATTGTATGGGACACGGAACACTGAAGCTTTCTTT.

The table lists this clonotype with a few counts. The rearrangement links TRBV5-1 to TRBJ2-1; 10 bases fit TRBD2. The CDR3 spans 15 residues. Trimming at V came to 0 bases and at J to 6 bases, leaving 3 bases not matched to a gene. Germline-derived CDR1 and CDR2 are SGHRS and YFSETQ. The CDR3 DNA follows: TGCGCCAGCAGCTTGGTCGGGACTAGCGCCAATGAGCAGTTCTTC. Amino acid sequence: CASSLVGTSANEQFF.

This clonotype has only a few counts. The gene calls are TRBV30 and TRBJ2-2; 10 bases map to TRBD2. Trimming took 6 bases from V and 1 from J; bases not matched to a gene: 17. The germline gives CDR1 GTSNPN, CDR2 SVGIG (reference sequence). The CDR3 is 19 residues long. This chain's CDR3 is CACQRKGAGGPVNTGELFF. CDR3 DNA sequence: TGTGCCTGTCAAAGAAAGGGAGCGGGAGGGCCTGTGAACACCGGGGAGCTGTTTTTT.

This clonotype came up many times. The rearrangement joins TRBV6-5 to TRBJ2-1; 9 nucleotides agree with TRBD2. CDR3 length equals 16 residues. Germline V gives CDR1 MNHEY, CDR2 SVGAGI. The V and J ends lost 2 bases and 4 bases, in that order; junction bases with no gene match: 6. CDR3 protein: CASSYPTSGYYNEQFF. CDR3 coding DNA: TGTGCCAGCAGTTACCCCACTAGCGGGTATTACAATGAGCAGTTCTTC.

The chain combines TRBV20-1 with TRBJ2-7; TRBD1 agrees at 10 bases. In germline, CDR1 is DFQATT, CDR2 SNEGSKA (reference sequence). V was pared by 5 bases and J by 3 bases, with 4 bases of the junction left unmatched. This CDR3 comprises 13 residues. The CDR3: CSASRTGGYEQYF. In DNA form, the CDR3 reads TGCAGTGCTTCGCGGACAGGGGGCTACGAGCAGTACTTC.

This clonotype was seen at least ten times. The rearrangement joins TRBV20-1 to TRBJ2-1; 7 bases map to TRBD1. Germline CDR1 reads DFQATT; CDR2 reads SNEGSKA (reference sequence). The CDR3 is made up of 14 amino acids. The J segment lost 5 bases and the V segment lost 5 bases, leaving 9 bases of the junction unmatched. The CDR3 DNA sequence: TGCAGTGCTTGGTCCGGGACAGCCAACAATGAGCAGTTCTTC. Translation gives CSAWSGTANNEQFF.

The chain is built from TRBV30 and TRBJ2-6; 8 bases align to TRBD1. With 1 base clipped from V and 0 bases from J, the junction kept 2 bases outside the gene matches. Looked up from germline, CDR1 is GTSNPN and CDR2 is SVGIG (reference sequence). This CDR3 spans 16 amino acids. The CDR3 nucleotides are TGTGCCTGGAGTGGGGACAGGACCTCTGGGGCCAACGTCCTGACTTTC. Translating it yields CAWSGDRTSGANVLTF.